Below are 13 T cell receptor beta chains sequenced from a single sample in a study of shared clonotypes between healthy human individuals. TCRdb's table, derived via immunoSEQ multiplex PCR, lists solely in-frame clones and lacks some. Of approximately 530,000 clones listed, about 95% are singletons. The sample consisted of naive CD4+ T cells sorted from blood. Subset meaning: CD45RA+ positively selected. The source is a woman in her 30s in good health.

The chain is built from TRBV5-1 and TRBJ1-2; 7 bases agree with TRBD1. Germline V gene sequence: CDR1 SGHRS, CDR2 YFSETQ. V trimming: 4 bases; J trimming: 2 bases; junction bases outside the gene matches: 8. The CDR3 contains 15 residues. The CDR3 region has the DNA TGCGCCAGCAGCCCGGGACAGACCAAGAACTATGGCTACACCTTC. It specifies CASSPGQTKNYGYTF.

A single count supports this clone. This chain links TRBV10-2 with TRBJ1-2; possibly TRBD1 for D (5 bases). V lost 5 bases to trimming and J lost 7 bases, with 17 bases between them. The CDR3 spans 14 residues. CDR1 WSHSY and CDR2 SAAADI come from the germline V gene. Written as DNA, the CDR3 is TGCGCCAGCAGTTCCGAGAGGGCAGGGAGTGGCTACACCTTC. Translating it yields CASSSERAGSGYTF.

The chain has TRBV28 and TRBJ2-2, with a tentative D call TRBD2 (7 bases). V dropped 6 bases and J dropped 6 bases, with 14 bases sitting between them. The germline V gene encodes CDR1 MDHEN and CDR2 SYDVKM. The CDR3 covers 14 residues. As DNA, the CDR3 is TGTGCCAGCAGCTCGGGGGGCGGTGCCGGGGAGCTGTTTTTT. As protein: CASSSGGGAGELFF.

The V gene is TRBV27, the J gene TRBJ2-7; D may match TRBD1 or TRBD2 (5 bases each). Germline loops: CDR1 MNHEY, CDR2 SMNVEV (reference sequence). The ends were cut back, 3 bases at V and 3 bases at J, with 9 bases in the middle. The CDR3 length is 13 residues. The CDR3: CASSLGRRYEQYF. As DNA, the CDR3 is TGTGCCAGCAGTTTGGGACGGCGCTACGAGCAGTACTTC.

The chain carries TRBV28 and TRBJ1-4; 8 bases map to TRBD1. Germline CDR1 and CDR2: MDHEN and SYDVKM. The CDR3 sequence is 14 residues long. V shed 6 bases and J 7 bases; nucleotides not matched to a gene: 7. The CDR3 DNA sequence: TGTGCCAGCAGGAAACAGGGGGGGGGTGAAAAACTGTTTTTT. It specifies CASRKQGGGEKLFF.

A note on this clone: Other DNA sequences in this sample translate to the same CDR3. V gene TRBV6-5 combines with J gene TRBJ2-7; 10 bases are shared with TRBD1. From germline, CDR1 is MNHEY and CDR2 SVGAGI. V lost 2 bases, J lost 4 bases, and 5 bases stayed unmatched. This CDR3 has 15 residues. Written as DNA, the CDR3 is TGTGCCAGCAGTTACGGGGGACAGGGGACGTACGAGCAGTACTTC. Protein sequence: CASSYGGQGTYEQYF.

The chain combines TRBV4-1 with TRBJ1-2, with D unresolved. The V gene's germline CDR1 is MGHRA and CDR2 YSYEKL. V dropped 2 bases and J dropped 4 bases, with 8 bases sitting between them. The CDR3 runs 13 residues. The CDR3 loop is CASSQPGTYGYTF. CDR3 DNA: TGCGCCAGCAGCCAACCGGGAACCTATGGCTACACCTTC.

V usage is TRBV6-5 and J usage is TRBJ1-1; 7 bases line up with TRBD1. The CDR3 consists of 14 residues. The germline V gene encodes CDR1 MNHEY and CDR2 SVGAGI. J gave up 5 bases and V 2 bases, and 5 bases lay outside the gene matches. CDR3 region: CASSYRGLRTEAFF. The CDR3 DNA reads TGTGCCAGCAGTTACAGGGGGCTAAGGACTGAAGCTTTCTTT.

The chain is built from TRBV10-2 and TRBJ2-3; 8 nucleotides align to TRBD1. V gave up 9 bases and J gave up 2 bases; unmatched junction bases: 10. Germline CDR1 is WSHSY and CDR2 is SAAADI. The CDR3 sequence is 15 residues long. CDR3 nucleotides: TGCGCCAGGGGGACAGGCAACCTAGTCACAGATACGCAGTATTTT. Protein sequence: CARGTGNLVTDTQYF.

This sequence joins TRBV4-1 and TRBJ1-1; 7 bases agree with TRBD1. CDR1 is MGHRA and CDR2 is YSYEKL in the germline V gene. The CDR3 has 15 amino acids. Trimming cost V 5 bases and J 3 bases; bases outside gene matches: 9. Written as DNA, the CDR3 is TGCGCCAGCAGCTCTCAGACAGGGAGGGACACTGAAGCTTTCTTT. Its translation is CASSSQTGRDTEAFF.

This sequence joins TRBV7-3 and TRBJ2-5, with D perhaps given as TRBD1 or TRBD2 (5 bases each). Gene TRBJ2-7 matches the end of the DNA better, so the J call may be wrong. This CDR3 is 13 amino acids long. Germline lookup yields CDR1 SGHTA and CDR2 FQGTGA. As DNA, the CDR3 is TGTGCCAGCAGTACGGGACCGTCCTACGAGCAGTACTTC. This translates into CASSTGPSYEQYF.

The genes are TRBV5-1 and TRBJ2-1; weak D call: TRBD2 (6 bases). The V and J ends lost 4 bases and 0 bases respectively, with 11 bases between them. The CDR3 has 15 amino acids. Germline V CDR1 and CDR2: SGHRS, YFSETQ. The CDR3 nucleotides are TGCGCCAGCAGCCCCCCCGGGAGCTCCTACAATGAGCAGTTCTTC. This gives the protein CASSPPGSSYNEQFF.

The chain has TRBV30 and TRBJ1-4, with no clear D. The germline gives CDR1 GTSNPN, CDR2 SVGIG (reference sequence). Trimming removed 5 bases from V and 8 bases from J, with 18 bases in between. This CDR3 has 14 amino acids. CDR3 amino acids: CAWGLALPSEKLFF. The CDR3 bases are TGTGCCTGGGGCCTGGCCCTCCCGTCGGAAAAACTGTTTTTT. The full variable domain, in which reference TRBV30 and TRBJ1-4 provide the parts outside the CDR3, is SQTIHQWPATLVQPVGSPLSLECTVEGTSNPNLYWYRQAAGRGLQLLFYSVGIGQISSEVPQNLSASRPQDRQFILSSKKLLLSDSGFYLCAWGLALPSEKLFFGSGTQLSVL.